This record concerns one T cell receptor beta chain sequence. V lost 1 base to trimming and J lost 3 bases, with 7 bases between them. CDR1 is SQVTM, CDR2 ANQGSEA, per germline. The CDR3 has 12 amino acids. This sample is part of a study of CD8+ T cells in alopecia areata. Study summary: People stayed on tofacitinib for 6 to 18 months, then stopped the drug for 6 months.

Reverse transcribed after extraction, RNA yielded cDNA as the sequencing template. Sequenced by immunoSEQ multiplex PCR; TCRdb stores in-frame clones only, minus some. This table holds tens of thousands of clones, roughly 66% found once. The treatment denotes: oral pan-JAK inhibitor, 5-10 mg twice daily. Material: CD8+ T cells sorted from blood, obtained at week 24, from a patient treated with tofacitinib. The rearrangement uses TRBV29-1 and TRBJ2-7; D gene ambiguous. This TCR came from a human donor with alopecia areata. CDR3 coding DNA: TGCAGCGTTGAAGGAGCGCACTACGAGCAGTACTTC. This encodes CSVEGAHYEQYF.